The 30 T cell receptor beta chains presented below share a single source sample, sequenced in a study of T-cell memory formation after mild COVID-19. TCRdb redid the calling of the 5' RACE reads with MiXCR, one entry per CDR3 protein. Of about 350,000 distinct CDR3 sequences listed, about 13% were seen once; the top ten hold roughly 20%. The sample was PBMCs or a T cell subset sorted from them (not recorded which). Every receptor here comes from a man aged 18 to 30 who had mild COVID-19 (a few samples of this study predate the infection). Cell type and time point are not known.

In this sample, this clonotype turned up once. V gene TRBV9 combines with J gene TRBJ2-1, with D perhaps matching TRBD1 (7 bases). The ends were cut back, 2 bases at V and 9 bases at J, with 15 bases in the middle. The CDR3 spans 14 residues. The germline V gene has CDR1 SGDLS and CDR2 YYNGEE. DNA of the CDR3: TGTGCCAGCAGCGTCTGGCTCCAGGGGGGTGAGCAGTTCTTC. Translating gives CASSVWLQGGEQFF.

This chain joins TRBV5-1 and TRBJ2-2; D is unresolved. This CDR3 has 15 residues. Germline-derived CDR1 and CDR2 are SGHRS and YFSETQ. V was cut by 0 bases and J by 6 bases, with 12 bases left in between. The CDR3 loop reads CASSLAQNRAGELFF. CDR3 nucleotide sequence: TGCGCCAGCAGCTTGGCCCAGAACCGGGCCGGGGAGCTGTTTTTT.

This clonotype has more than one count but fewer than ten. The rearrangement uses TRBV12-3 or TRBV12-4 and TRBJ2-4, with 7 bases lining up with TRBD1. With 6 bases clipped from V and 0 bases from J, the junction kept 8 bases outside the gene matches. The CDR3 contains 16 residues. In nucleotides, the CDR3 is TGTGCCAGCAGCCGGGGACAGCCTCTAGCCAAAAACATTCAGTACTTC. Encoded protein: CASSRGQPLAKNIQYF.

The table lists this clonotype with many counts. The chain carries TRBV30 and TRBJ2-7, with TRBD1 matching over 11 bases. In germline, CDR1 is GTSNPN, CDR2 SVGIG (reference sequence). The CDR3 has 17 amino acids. Germline trimming cut 1 base from V and 1 base from J; bases unmatched to any gene: 9. CDR3 in amino acids: CAWSAGQGAIGSYEQYF. The CDR3 DNA reads as TGTGCCTGGAGTGCCGGACAGGGGGCGATAGGATCCTACGAGCAGTACTTC.

This chain uses TRBV7-2 with TRBJ2-1; 8 positions match TRBD2. The CDR3 runs 15 residues. The V gene's germline CDR1 is SGHTA and CDR2 FQGNSA. Trimming cost V 4 bases and J 7 bases; bases outside gene matches: 9. This CDR3 reads CASSYGRLAKNEQFF. The DNA for the CDR3 is TGTGCCAGCAGCTACGGGAGACTAGCGAAAAATGAGCAGTTCTTC.

This clonotype was counted only a few times. The CDR3 sequence is CASSVTPGSTDTQYF. CDR3 nucleotide sequence: TGCGCCAGCAGCGTAACCCCCGGCAGCACAGATACGCAGTATTTT. The chain couples TRBV5-1 to TRBJ2-3; D is unresolved. Trimming pared 4 bases from V and 0 bases from J, leaving 12 bases between. CDR3 length: 15 amino acids. Germline CDR1 is SGHRS and CDR2 is YFSETQ.

This clonotype was observed a handful of times. V usage is TRBV29-1 and J usage is TRBJ2-3, with 8 positions matching TRBD2. CDR1 is SQVTM and CDR2 is ANQGSEA in the germline V gene. V dropped 6 bases and J dropped 7; count of bases not matched to a gene: 9. The CDR3 consists of 13 residues. The CDR3 sequence is CSVRGRLANTQYF. CDR3 sequence (DNA): TGCAGCGTGAGGGGGAGACTAGCGAATACGCAGTATTTT.

This clonotype was recorded a few times. The V call is TRBV28, the J call TRBJ2-7; no firm D call. V was pared by 2 bases and J by 4 bases, with 12 bases between. The CDR3 has 14 residues. Germline V gives CDR1 MDHEN, CDR2 SYDVKM. DNA for the CDR3: TGTGCCAGCAGTTTACGGCCAGGATCATACGAGCAGTACGTC. As protein: CASSLRPGSYEQYV.

The chain recombines TRBV28 with TRBJ1-2, with 10 positions matching TRBD1. CDR1 is MDHEN, CDR2 SYDVKM, per germline. The CDR3 extends over 15 amino acids. V lost 2 bases and J lost 8; bases outside the gene matches: 8. The CDR3 sequence is CASSLPSDRGGGYTF. The CDR3 DNA sequence: TGTGCCAGCAGTTTACCCTCGGACAGGGGGGGAGGCTACACCTTC.

This clonotype was observed at least ten times. The CDR3, as DNA: TGCGCCAGCAGCCAAGATGCGACAGGAAGACGCGAGCAGTACTTC. It specifies CASSQDATGRREQYF. This chain uses TRBV4-1 with TRBJ2-7, with TRBD1 as a possible D gene (6 bases). The V and J ends lost 0 bases and 6 bases respectively, with 15 bases between them. The CDR3 runs 15 residues. Germline values: CDR1 MGHRA, CDR2 YSYEKL.

This clonotype was detected a few times. V and J are TRBV3-1 and TRBJ1-5; TRBD1 matches 7 bases. Per germline, CDR1 LGHDT and CDR2 YNNKEL (reference sequence). V gave up 4 bases and J gave up 13 bases; unmatched junction bases: 16. The CDR3 is 15 amino acids. Written as DNA, the CDR3 is TGTGCCAGCAGCCCTATACCCGGGACAGCTCTACCGCAGCATTTT. This gives the protein CASSPIPGTALPQHF.

The genes are TRBV4-3 and TRBJ2-5, with 8 positions matching TRBD2. The V gene's germline CDR1 is LGHNA and CDR2 YSLEER. The J segment lost 0 bases and the V segment lost 0 bases, leaving 12 bases of the junction unmatched. This CDR3 has 19 amino acids. CDR3: CASSQEGGGRGGYQETQYF. CDR3 in DNA: TGCGCCAGCAGCCAAGAGGGGGGCGGGCGCGGGGGGTACCAAGAGACCCAGTACTTC.

This rearrangement joins TRBV7-9 to TRBJ2-2, with D perhaps matching TRBD1 or TRBD2 (5 bases each). Germline assignment: CDR1 SEHNR and CDR2 FQNEAQ (reference sequence). V lost 4 bases to trimming and J lost 7 bases, with 19 bases between them. The CDR3 loop spans 16 amino acids. The CDR3 DNA reads as TGTGCCAGCAGCTCTACTGCCTTTCTGGGGGTCGGGGAGCTGTTTTTT. Translating it yields CASSSTAFLGVGELFF.

The rearrangement links TRBV6-2 or TRBV6-3 to TRBJ1-5; possibly TRBD1 for D (5 bases). The CDR3 covers 16 residues. With 0 bases removed from V and 0 bases from J, the gap between germline ends came to 9 bases. Germline loops: CDR1 MNHEY, CDR2 SVGEGT. CDR3 in amino acids: CASSYSGAYSNQPQHF. The CDR3 DNA reads as TGTGCCAGCAGTTACTCTGGGGCCTATAGCAATCAGCCCCAGCATTTT.

Only a few counts were recorded for this clonotype. V and J are TRBV10-1 and TRBJ2-3; D is perhaps TRBD2 (6 bases). Germline lookup yields CDR1 WNHNN and CDR2 SYGVQD (reference sequence). Trimming removed 2 bases from V and 8 bases from J, with 20 bases in between. This CDR3 spans 16 amino acids. The CDR3 DNA follows: TGCGCCAGCAGTGAGATAACCGGGACTCAGGGTGGTACGCAGTATTTT. Translating gives CASSEITGTQGGTQYF.

This clonotype was counted a few times. The gene calls are TRBV19 and TRBJ2-7; 11 bases line up with TRBD1. Germline V gene sequence: CDR1 LNHDA, CDR2 SQIVND (reference sequence). The CDR3 loop spans 18 amino acids. Unmatched junction bases numbered 18, after V lost 5 bases and J lost 6 bases. CDR3 sequence reads: CASSVFPGQGAAVPEQYF. CDR3 nucleotides: TGTGCCAGTAGTGTCTTTCCTGGACAGGGGGCTGCAGTTCCCGAGCAGTACTTC.

This clonotype has more than one count but fewer than ten. This sequence joins TRBV10-3 and TRBJ2-6, with D hard to call. Trimming stripped 0 bases from V and 0 bases from J, with 12 bases between. Germline V gene data show CDR1 as ENHRY and CDR2 as SYGVKD. The CDR3 extends over 18 amino acids. The CDR3 DNA reads TGTGCCATCAGTGAGTCGGTCAGGTCCCCCTCTGGGGCCAACGTCCTGACTTTC. Its translation: CAISESVRSPSGANVLTF.

The V call is TRBV20-1, the J call TRBJ1-6, with 10 bases aligning to TRBD1. The V gene's germline CDR1 is DFQATT and CDR2 SNEGSKA (reference sequence). This CDR3 spans 13 amino acids. The V and J ends lost 7 bases and 8 bases, in that order; junction bases with no gene match: 5. The DNA of the CDR3 is TGCAGTGTCCCGACAGGGGGCGATTCACCCCTCCACTTT. Amino acids: CSVPTGGDSPLHF.

This sequence joins TRBV9 and TRBJ1-1, with D tentatively TRBD1 (6 bases). Germline CDR1 SGDLS, CDR2 YYNGEE. V was clipped by 4 bases and J by 5 bases, with 15 bases between them. This CDR3 comprises 14 residues. In DNA form, the CDR3 reads TGTGCCAGCAGCAGTTGGGGGACACCGACTGAAGCTTTCTTT. The encoded protein is CASSSWGTPTEAFF. Full variable domain (rest looked up from reference TRBV9 and TRBJ1-1): DSGVTQTPKHLITATGQRVTLRCSPRSGDLSVYWYQQSLDQGLQFLIQYYNGEERAKGNILERFSAQQFPDLHSELNLSSLELGDSALYFCASSSWGTPTEAFFGQGTRLTVV.

The chain employs TRBV2 and TRBJ2-1; D unresolved. Trimming pared 3 bases from V and 7 bases from J, leaving 10 bases between. The CDR3 runs 13 residues. Per germline, CDR1 SNHLY and CDR2 FYNNEI. The CDR3 loop is CASSEAKLNEQFF. The CDR3 nucleotides are TGTGCCAGCAGTGAGGCCAAATTGAATGAGCAGTTCTTC.

At least ten counts were recorded for this clonotype. V and J are TRBV7-2 and TRBJ2-1, with 8 bases fitting TRBD2. V lost 2 bases and J lost 7; bases outside the gene matches: 7. CDR3 length: 15 amino acids. Germline V gene data show CDR1 as SGHTA and CDR2 as FQGNSA. DNA of the CDR3: TGTGCCAGCAGCTTATGGCGGGGGGCCTCTAATGAGCAGTTCTTC. It translates to CASSLWRGASNEQFF.

In this sample, this clonotype turned up many times. The J gene is TRBJ2-3, the V gene TRBV5-1; 13 nucleotides line up with TRBD2. The germline V gene encodes CDR1 SGHRS and CDR2 YFSETQ. After removal of 4 bases from V and 6 bases from J, the junction contained 5 bases not matched to a gene. The CDR3 has 15 amino acids. The CDR3 region has the DNA TGCGCCAGCAGCACTCAGACTAGCGGGGGGGATACGCAGTATTTT. Translated: CASSTQTSGGDTQYF.

The chain joins TRBV19 to TRBJ1-5; the match to TRBD1 covers 7 bases. The CDR3 sequence is 15 residues long. V lost 3 bases to trimming and J lost 7 bases; unmatched junction nucleotides: 9. Germline CDR1 is LNHDA and CDR2 is SQIVND (reference sequence). DNA for the CDR3: TGTGCCAGTAGTATGGGAATGAGGGGGCGGCAGCCCCAGCATTTT. Its protein product is CASSMGMRGRQPQHF.

This clonotype was counted ten times or more. The V gene is TRBV24-1, the J gene TRBJ2-3, with D maybe TRBD2 (6 bases). With 7 bases removed from V and 0 bases from J, the gap between germline ends came to 10 bases. Germline assignment: CDR1 KGHDR and CDR2 SFDVKD. The CDR3 runs 14 residues. The CDR3 protein is CATSAGTSTDTQYF. The CDR3 bases are TGTGCCACCAGCGCCGGGACTAGCACAGATACGCAGTATTTT.

This clonotype came up a few times. The chain couples TRBV29-1 to TRBJ1-1, with no clear D. Trimming cost V 5 bases and J 7 bases, with 14 bases left between them. Germline CDR1 reads SQVTM; CDR2 reads ANQGSEA. The CDR3 has 12 amino acids. In DNA, the CDR3 is TGCAGCGTTACTCCGGGAAGTAATGAAGCTTTCTTT. Its protein is CSVTPGSNEAFF.

Worth noting for this clonotype: One end of the junction varies from germline; a read error may be responsible. The rearrangement links TRBV5-1 to TRBJ2-3; D is undetermined. This CDR3 has 13 residues. The germline gives CDR1 SGHRS, CDR2 YFSETQ. The CDR3 sequence is CSSSLRVVDTQYF. CDR3 DNA sequence: TGCTCCAGCAGCTTGCGAGTCGTGGATACGCAGTATTTT.

The chain has TRBV3-1 and TRBJ2-1, with 11 bases aligning to TRBD2. The germline CDR1 and CDR2 sequences are LGHDT and YNNKEL (reference sequence). This CDR3 is 16 amino acids long. V lost 3 bases and J lost 2; bases outside the gene matches: 3. The DNA for the CDR3 is TGTGCCAGCAGCCAGATAGCGGGGGGGCCCTACAATGAGCAGTTCTTC. It encodes CASSQIAGGPYNEQFF.

This clonotype came up a few times. The chain uses TRBV12-3 or TRBV12-4 and TRBJ1-2; the D is unclear. The CDR3 has 11 amino acids. V was pared by 0 bases and J by 7 bases, with 3 bases between. The CDR3 coding sequence is TGTGCCAGCAGTTTAGCGAGTGGCTACACCTTC. Amino acids: CASSLASGYTF.

This clonotype was detected a few times. The rearrangement joins TRBV5-5 to TRBJ1-1; 10 nucleotides match TRBD1. The V segment lost 7 bases and the J segment 0 bases; nucleotides outside the gene matches: 3. This CDR3 has 14 residues. Looked up from germline, CDR1 is SGHKS and CDR2 is YYEKEE (reference sequence). CDR3 loop: CASRQGAMNTEAFF. In DNA, the CDR3 is TGTGCCAGCCGACAGGGGGCTATGAACACTGAAGCTTTCTTT.

In this sample, this clonotype turned up a few times. The rearrangement uses TRBV28 and TRBJ2-7, with TRBD1 identical over 7 bases. The junction had 4 bases not matched to a gene; V was cut back by 4 bases and J by 1 base. Germline CDR1 reads MDHEN; CDR2 reads SYDVKM. The CDR3 runs 14 residues. The DNA for the CDR3 is TGTGCCAGCAGTTCCCCGGACAGGTCCTACGAGCAGTACGTC. It specifies CASSSPDRSYEQYV.